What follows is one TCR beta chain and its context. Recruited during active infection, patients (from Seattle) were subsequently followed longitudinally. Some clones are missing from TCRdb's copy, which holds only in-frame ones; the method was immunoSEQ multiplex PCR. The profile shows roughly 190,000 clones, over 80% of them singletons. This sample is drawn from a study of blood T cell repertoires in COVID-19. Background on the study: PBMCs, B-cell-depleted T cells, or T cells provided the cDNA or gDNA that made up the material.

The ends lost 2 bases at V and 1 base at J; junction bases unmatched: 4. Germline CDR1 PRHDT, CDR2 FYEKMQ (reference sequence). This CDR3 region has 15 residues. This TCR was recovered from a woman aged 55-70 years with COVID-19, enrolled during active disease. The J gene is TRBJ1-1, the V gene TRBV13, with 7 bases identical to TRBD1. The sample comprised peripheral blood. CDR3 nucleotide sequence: TGTGCCAGCAGCTTAAGGACAGGCCAGAACACTGAAGCTTTCTTT. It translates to CASSLRTGQNTEAFF.